This T cell receptor (beta chain) derives from a study of blood T cell repertoires in COVID-19. The wider study: The samples span acute and convalescent COVID-19 from the United States, Italy and Spain. From T cells, B-cell-depleted T cells, or PBMCs came the material, which was cDNA or gDNA.

The V and J ends lost 3 bases and 1 base respectively, with 6 bases between them. The CDR3 is 13 amino acids. Germline V gene sequence: CDR1 SGHAT, CDR2 FQNNGV. Original handling: Amplification of reference gene primers was used by the study to estimate nucleated cell counts. The assay was immunoSEQ multiplex PCR, and TCRdb's table has in-frame clones only and misses some. Clone size and V and J calls were adopted from that table, with D and trimming inferred from the DNA. The sample carries a few hundred thousand clones, 85% to 90% recorded once. The material sequenced was peripheral blood. The receptor was derived from a man in his fifties with acute or convalescent COVID-19. The genes are TRBV11-2 and TRBJ1-1; D remains ambiguous. Here the CDR3 DNA reads TGTGCCAGCAGCTTTAACAGGAACACTGAAGCTTTCTTT. Encoded protein: CASSFNRNTEAFF.